The 30 T cell receptor beta chains below all came from one sample that was sequenced in a study of early stage breast cancer tumors. TCRdb's table, derived via immunoSEQ multiplex PCR, lists solely in-frame clones and lacks some. In the table there are more than 55,000 clones, about 74% of which are singletons. The source material was blood. The source of these receptors is a person aged 30-39 years with breast cancer.

The V gene is TRBV18, the J gene TRBJ2-3; TRBD1 is a possible D gene (5 bases). The CDR3 length is 13 residues. V was cut by 4 bases and J by 5 bases, with 10 bases left in between. The germline V gene has CDR1 KGHSH and CDR2 LQKENI. Here the CDR3 reads CASSQQARDTQYF. In DNA form, the CDR3 reads TGTGCCAGCTCACAACAGGCACGAGATACGCAGTATTTT. Full variable domain (rest looked up from reference TRBV18 and TRBJ2-3): NAGVMQNPRHLVRRRGQEARLRCSPMKGHSHVYWYRQLPEEGLKFMVYLQKENIIDESGMPKERFSAEFPKEGPSILRIQQVVRGDSAAYFCASSQQARDTQYFGPGTRLTVL.

The chain combines TRBV7-8 with TRBJ1-2, with 7 bases lining up with TRBD1. The CDR3 runs to 16 residues. J lost 0 bases, V lost 1 base, and 5 bases had no gene match. CDR1 and CDR2 from the germline V gene are SGHVS and FQNEAQ. The CDR3 region is CASSLEPGTANYGYTF. In nucleotides, the CDR3 is TGTGCCAGCAGCTTAGAGCCAGGGACAGCTAACTATGGCTACACCTTC.

The chain is built from TRBV10-3 and TRBJ1-2, with 9 positions matching TRBD1. The junction had 5 bases not matched to a gene; V was cut back by 3 bases and J by 6 bases. The germline gives CDR1 ENHRY, CDR2 SYGVKD. The CDR3 is 14 amino acids. The DNA for the CDR3 is TGTGCCATCAGTGAAACCGGGACAGGGAATGGCTACACCTTC. Translation gives CAISETGTGNGYTF.

The V call is TRBV14, the J call TRBJ2-6; the match to TRBD2 covers 7 bases. CDR1 and CDR2 from the germline V gene are SGHDN and FVKESK. The CDR3 has 16 residues. With V trimmed by 4 bases and J by 2 bases, 5 bases remained unmatched. The CDR3 DNA reads as TGTGCCAGCAGCCGGTCGGGGGGTACTGGGGCCAACGTCCTGACTTTC. It codes for CASSRSGGTGANVLTF.

The rearrangement links TRBV27 to TRBJ2-1, with TRBD2 matching over 10 bases. The CDR3 is 15 residues long. Unmatched junction bases numbered 10, after V lost 6 bases and J lost 8 bases. Germline assignment: CDR1 MNHEY and CDR2 SMNVEV (reference sequence). CDR3 residues: CASSRRLAGDDEQFF. In DNA form, the CDR3 reads TGTGCCAGCAGCCGCCGGCTAGCGGGAGACGATGAGCAGTTCTTC.

This chain uses TRBV7-6 with TRBJ2-1, with D unclear. The length of the CDR3 is 14 residues. Between the trimmed V and J ends, which lost 2 bases and 7 bases, there was a span of 12 bases. Per the germline V gene, CDR1 is SGHVS and CDR2 is FNYEAQ. The CDR3 region has the DNA TGTGCCAGCAGCTTACATCCGGTAAGGAATGAGCAGTTCTTC. Residues: CASSLHPVRNEQFF.

The chain recombines TRBV30 with TRBJ1-1, with no clear D. This CDR3 contains 13 residues. Trimming removed 0 bases from V and 7 bases from J, with 12 bases in between. Germline CDR1 and CDR2: GTSNPN and SVGIG (reference sequence). Written as DNA, the CDR3 is TGTGCCTGGAGTGTACAGTTCCGGGGTGAAGCTTTCTTT. It specifies CAWSVQFRGEAFF.

The chain is built from TRBV2 and TRBJ2-7; D remains unclear. CDR3 length: 14 residues. In germline, CDR1 is SNHLY, CDR2 FYNNEI. Trimming shortened V by 5 bases and J by 2 bases, and 13 bases separated the two germline ends. The CDR3 coding sequence is TGTGCCAGCAGTAAGACTGAAACCGCCTACGAGCAGTACTTC. It translates to CASSKTETAYEQYF.

The chain couples TRBV7-2 to TRBJ1-5, with D possibly matching TRBD1 (6 bases). The CDR3 contains 17 residues. Germline V lookup: CDR1 SGHTA, CDR2 FQGNSA. Trimming stripped 1 base from V and 0 bases from J, with 13 bases between. The CDR3 is CASSLVGTRYSNQPQHF. The CDR3 DNA reads TGTGCCAGCAGCTTAGTTGGGACAAGATATAGCAATCAGCCCCAGCATTTT.

J is TRBJ1-3 and V is TRBV4-1; D is ambiguous. The length of the CDR3 is 15 residues. Trimming removed 3 bases at V and 2 bases at J, with 11 bases between. The germline V gene encodes CDR1 MGHRA and CDR2 YSYEKL. The CDR3 region has the DNA TGCGCCAGCAGCCACCCCAAAGGGACTGGAAACACCATATATTTT. Translated, it gives CASSHPKGTGNTIYF.

The chain couples TRBV18 to TRBJ1-1; D gene ambiguous. V lost 0 bases to trimming and J lost 2 bases, with 16 bases between them. The CDR3 length is 17 residues. CDR1 and CDR2 from the germline V gene are KGHSH and LQKENI. CDR3 sequence: CASSPPNLLVANTEAFF. The CDR3 DNA follows: TGTGCCAGCTCACCACCAAACTTGTTAGTGGCCAACACTGAAGCTTTCTTT.

V and J are TRBV18 and TRBJ1-2, with 9 bases identical to TRBD1. Germline V lookup: CDR1 KGHSH, CDR2 LQKENI. J lost 8 bases, V lost 5 bases, and 6 bases had no gene match. The length of the CDR3 is 13 residues. CDR3 amino acids: CASSEQGARGYTF. For the CDR3, the DNA is TGTGCCAGCTCAGAACAGGGGGCGCGCGGCTACACCTTC.

J is TRBJ1-1 and V is TRBV9; 12 bases map to TRBD1. This CDR3 is built from 17 residues. Trimming at V came to 0 bases and at J to 1 base, leaving 4 bases not matched to a gene. Per germline, CDR1 SGDLS and CDR2 YYNGEE. The CDR3: CASSVGGTGGRNTEAFF. The CDR3 bases are TGTGCCAGCAGCGTAGGGGGGACAGGGGGCCGGAACACTGAAGCTTTCTTT.

This clone has only a few counts. The CDR3: CAISAGSVAGHTGELFF. CDR3 nucleotide sequence: TGTGCCATCAGTGCAGGTTCTGTAGCGGGACACACCGGGGAGCTGTTTTTT. The V and J genes are TRBV10-3 and TRBJ2-2; 8 nucleotides align to TRBD2. The CDR3 runs to 17 residues. V gave up 4 bases and J gave up 3 bases; unmatched junction bases: 10. Germline lookup yields CDR1 ENHRY and CDR2 SYGVKD.

The chain carries TRBV7-2 and TRBJ1-2; D might be TRBD1 (5 bases). V lost 4 bases and J 4 bases, leaving 16 bases between the germline ends. The CDR3 is 15 amino acids. The germline gives CDR1 SGHTA, CDR2 FQGNSA. The CDR3 region has the DNA TGTGCCAGCAGCTCCCGGGACCCGGGGGGCTATGGCTACACCTTC. Its translation: CASSSRDPGGYGYTF.

V and J are TRBV4-3 and TRBJ1-3; D is ambiguous. Trimming removed 0 bases at V and 0 bases at J, with 9 bases between. The CDR3 contains 16 residues. Germline loops: CDR1 LGHNA, CDR2 YSLEER. The CDR3 sequence: CASSQDIEISGNTIYF. CDR3 DNA sequence: TGCGCCAGCAGCCAAGATATTGAGATCTCTGGAAACACCATATATTTT.

The rearrangement joins TRBV19 to TRBJ2-5; 10 bases map to TRBD2. The V gene's germline CDR1 is LNHDA and CDR2 SQIVND (reference sequence). CDR3 length equals 15 residues. J was trimmed by 5 bases and V by 10 bases; bases with no gene match: 13. This CDR3 is CANSLIAGGLETQYF. CDR3 in DNA: TGTGCCAATTCCCTTATAGCGGGAGGTCTGGAGACCCAGTACTTC. Filled out from reference TRBV19 and TRBJ2-5, the complete variable domain reads DGGITQSPKYLFRKEGQNVTLSCEQNLNHDAMYWYRQDPGQGLRLIYYSQIVNDFQKGDIAEGYSVSREKKESFPLTVTSAQKNPTAFYLCANSLIAGGLETQYFGPGTRLLVL.

The chain couples TRBV11-2 to TRBJ2-3; TRBD1 might be the D (6 bases). The CDR3 has 17 residues. The germline CDR1 and CDR2 sequences are SGHAT and FQNNGV. Trimming stripped 3 bases from V and 0 bases from J, with 16 bases between. The CDR3, as DNA: TGTGCCAGCAGCTTCCGGACAGTTTCCTCTAGCACAGATACGCAGTATTTT. Translated, it gives CASSFRTVSSSTDTQYF. Supplemented by reference TRBV11-2 and TRBJ2-3, the full variable domain reads EAGVAQSPRYKIIEKRQSVAFWCNPISGHATLYWYQQILGQGPKLLIQFQNNGVVDDSQLPKDRFSAERLKGVDSTLKIQPAKLEDSAVYLCASSFRTVSSSTDTQYFGPGTRLTVL.

The gene calls are TRBV7-9 and TRBJ2-5; 10 nucleotides agree with TRBD2. V shed 7 bases, J shed 2 bases, and the junction held 10 bases outside the gene matches. The CDR3 is 16 residues long. CDR1 SEHNR and CDR2 FQNEAQ come from the germline V gene (reference sequence). This CDR3 reads CASIPIPSGGQETQYF. In DNA form, the CDR3 reads TGTGCCAGCATCCCTATCCCTAGCGGGGGACAAGAGACCCAGTACTTC.

This clone was seen only a few times. The rearrangement joins TRBV5-4 to TRBJ1-2; D call uncertain. CDR1 SGHNT and CDR2 YYREEE come from the germline V gene (reference sequence). Trimming pared 5 bases from V and 4 bases from J, leaving 18 bases between. The CDR3 is made up of 15 amino acids. The CDR3 region is CASRVQRVSGYGYTF. The DNA of the CDR3 is TGTGCCAGCAGGGTACAGCGGGTGTCGGGCTATGGCTACACCTTC.

The CDR3 protein is CASSPPETGDFAGELFF. Here the CDR3 DNA reads TGTGCCAGCTCACCACCGGAAACAGGAGATTTCGCCGGGGAGCTGTTTTTT. The rearrangement joins TRBV18 to TRBJ2-2; tentative D call: TRBD1 (5 bases). The CDR3 consists of 17 residues. Trimming cost V 0 bases and J 6 bases, with 17 bases left between them. Germline V gives CDR1 KGHSH, CDR2 LQKENI.

The genes are TRBV9 and TRBJ2-3; tentatively, D is TRBD2 (6 bases). The germline gives CDR1 SGDLS, CDR2 YYNGEE. V gave up 0 bases and J gave up 0 bases, with 8 bases separating them. This CDR3 spans 15 amino acids. CDR3 loop: CASSVGGGSTDTQYF. The CDR3 DNA is TGTGCCAGCAGCGTAGGGGGAGGTAGCACAGATACGCAGTATTTT.

The V and J genes are TRBV2 and TRBJ1-4; D is unresolved. The CDR3 runs to 15 residues. V was pared by 10 bases and J by 0 bases, with 15 bases between. Germline V CDR1 and CDR2: SNHLY, FYNNEI. The CDR3 DNA reads as TGTGCCACCATGCCCGATTCAGCAACTAATGAAAAACTGTTTTTT. This codes for CATMPDSATNEKLFF.

The chain joins TRBV30 to TRBJ2-3; D not certain. The CDR3 is made up of 13 amino acids. V was pared by 5 bases and J by 2 bases, with 11 bases between. Germline V gives CDR1 GTSNPN, CDR2 SVGIG (reference sequence). The CDR3 is CAWGSLTTDTQYF. In nucleotides, the CDR3 is TGTGCCTGGGGTTCTCTCACCACAGATACGCAGTATTTT.

V usage is TRBV15 and J usage is TRBJ2-7; D is uncertain. The germline V gene encodes CDR1 LNHNV and CDR2 YYDKDF (reference sequence). This CDR3 comprises 13 residues. V gave up 4 bases and J gave up 3 bases, with 10 bases separating them. CDR3 nucleotides: TGTGCCACCAGCATTGCGAAAGGCTACGAGCAGTACTTC. This sequence encodes CATSIAKGYEQYF.

This clone appeared once. The chain combines TRBV4-2 with TRBJ2-3, with 13 positions matching TRBD2. V lost 4 bases to trimming and J lost 5 bases; unmatched junction nucleotides: 6. Germline V gene sequence: CDR1 LGHNA, CDR2 YNFKEQ. The length of the CDR3 is 16 residues. Here the CDR3 reads CASSLGLAGIRDTQYF. CDR3 coding DNA: TGTGCCAGCAGCCTGGGACTAGCGGGAATTAGAGATACGCAGTATTTT.

The chain carries TRBV9 and TRBJ2-1; no clear D. CDR1 and CDR2 (germline): SGDLS, YYNGEE. The CDR3 is 11 residues long. Trimming removed 7 bases at V and 4 bases at J, with 6 bases between. For the CDR3, the DNA is TGTGCCAGCGCCGAATACAATGAGCAGTTCTTC. Translation gives CASAEYNEQFF. Full variable domain (outside the CDR3, taken from reference TRBV9 and TRBJ2-1): DSGVTQTPKHLITATGQRVTLRCSPRSGDLSVYWYQQSLDQGLQFLIQYYNGEERAKGNILERFSAQQFPDLHSELNLSSLELGDSALYFCASAEYNEQFFGPGTRLTVL.

The rearrangement uses TRBV7-9 and TRBJ2-1; D call uncertain. The CDR3 runs 14 residues. Germline CDR1 is SEHNR and CDR2 is FQNEAQ (reference sequence). V lost 5 bases to trimming and J lost 3 bases, with 11 bases between them. This CDR3 reads CASSNPRNYNEQFF. The CDR3 bases are TGTGCCAGCAGCAACCCCCGGAACTACAATGAGCAGTTCTTC.

The chain joins TRBV14 to TRBJ1-2; D ambiguous. V was cut by 2 bases and J by 2 bases, with 9 bases left in between. The CDR3 is 14 amino acids. The germline V gene encodes CDR1 SGHDN and CDR2 FVKESK. CDR3 region: CASSQFTENYGYTF. The CDR3 DNA reads as TGTGCCAGCAGCCAATTTACAGAGAACTATGGCTACACCTTC.

This chain links TRBV30 with TRBJ2-3; the D gene is possibly TRBD2 (7 bases). The germline V and J ends were trimmed by 4 bases and 3 bases, with 17 bases remaining between them. Germline values: CDR1 GTSNPN, CDR2 SVGIG (reference sequence). This CDR3 has 15 amino acids. CDR3 loop: CAWNGGPWETDTQYF. The CDR3 region has the DNA TGTGCCTGGAACGGGGGGCCTTGGGAGACAGATACGCAGTATTTT.